Sequencing of this T cell receptor beta chain was carried out in a study of shared clonotypes between healthy human individuals (dated by TCRdb to between 2020 and 2021). Some background on the complete study: The cohort included three men and a couple of women between 18 and 49 years of age. For each donor, three plates each were used for CD4 naive and CD4 memory, two plates were used for CD8 naive, and one plate was used for CD8 memory. To estimate repertoire size and how much clonotype sharing occurs between individuals, the study deeply sequenced the blood TCR repertoires of five healthy adults. Per donor, leukapheresis produced somewhere between about 0.94 and 9 billion PBMCs. To increase sequencing depth and limit assay-specific biases, TCR repertoire library preparation and sequencing were carried out by different laboratories using diverse techniques. Study-wide conclusions, independent of this receptor: Across a few donors, roughly 5% of naive CD4, 3% to 4% of naive CD8, approximately 2.5% of memory CD4, and roughly 0.41% of memory CD8 clonotypes were shared. Higher generation probabilities were observed for clonotypes shared by all four sorted-subset donors than for non-shared clonotypes. Rarefaction of sorted-subset datasets indicated incomplete sequencing despite the large sequencing depth. Based on pairwise subsampling, the degree of clonotype sharing among donors was expected to be affected by sequencing depth. Estimated clonotype richness was generally larger for naive than for memory subsets. Sampling was limited to blood, and TCR repertoires in tissue likely differ from TCR repertoires in blood. The small number of donors limited the genetic and exposure-history diversity represented.

Sequences SGHRS (CDR1) and YFSETQ (CDR2) are obtained from the germline V gene. The CDR3 has 16 amino acids, counting the end cysteine and phenylalanine. Left in the record is the CDR3 DNA by itself, 48 bases read in frame from the first base. Deletion took 5 bases off V and 2 bases off J, with a span of 14 bases between the germline ends. Healthy HIV-negative adults with no recently reported acute infections or vaccinations were included as donors. Only Caucasian adults living in Nashville, Tennessee, USA were represented among the donors. Magnetic negative selection was used to enrich CD4+ T cells, after which naive cells were positively selected on CD45RA and the negative fraction became the memory subset. Blood was collected by leukapheresis, and PBMCs were isolated by Ficoll-Histopaque density gradient centrifugation and then cryopreserved in liquid nitrogen vapor phase. Analytical flow cytometry was used to check the purity and quantity of each magnetically sorted T cell population. From each sorted fraction, genomic DNA was isolated and quantified by UV absorbance on a Nanodrop 2000c.

About this clone: The target of this receptor is not known. Within one base of it there is no much larger clone, and no base qualities were kept.

Using the deep immunoSEQ assay, multiplex PCR amplified TCR CDR3 regions from genomic DNA. Genomic DNA extracted from each cell subset was distributed evenly over all wells of several immunoSEQ 96-well plates, and each plate served as one replicate. For sorted subsets, about 210 ng of genomic DNA, equivalent to 25,000 to 35,000 T cell genomes, went into each replicate PCR. Purified libraries were measured with a Qubit 3.0 fluorometer, size-checked on a Bioanalyzer 2100, and measured again with the KAPA Library Quantification kit. Each immunoSEQ 96-well plate was sequenced on its own single-read 150-cycle Illumina NextSeq 550 flow cell. Per the original workflow: The immunoSEQ output contained only junctional sequences without quality scores, so filtering could not match that applied to full-length reads. To assign V/J genes and CDR3, sequences were annotated using PyIR, a Python wrapper for IgBLAST v1.9, with IMGT germline references. Any read was removed if the V/J assignment was weak (E-value above 1e-6), the CDR3 was missing, or the read contained stop codons, out-of-frame junctions, or ambiguous translated residues. A V3J clonotype was defined by an identical inferred V gene, J gene, and CDR3 amino acid sequence. The percentage overlap between two repertoires was calculated by dividing the number of shared unique clonotypes by the size of the smaller repertoire. Repertoire richness was assessed with RTK rarefaction, the Chao1 estimator, and Recon v2.1 estimates of unobserved clonotypes. For all TCRbeta clonotypes obtained by the gDNA method from a few donors, generation probabilities were computed with OLGA. TCRdb stores this immuneACCESS table with in-frame sequences only. Part of the clones is absent; in the studies checked, under half of the shortfall reflects unresolved V genes, and no reason is known for the rest. D and trimming were read from the DNA, whereas the V and J calls and clone size are those reported in that table. The sample table records some 2 million clones; approximately 95% of these occur just once. Under 0.15% of the sample is held by the ten biggest clonotypes.

The receptor comes from a man younger than 35 in good health. The sequencing input was naive CD4+ T cells sorted from blood. This specimen's cell subset or site label, per the study, means: CD45RA+ positively selected. The chain employs TRBV5-1 and TRBJ1-6; TRBD1 could be the D gene, as 5 bases match. The CDR3 sequence is CASRVSGGTYNSPLHF. The nucleotide sequence is TGCGCCAGCAGGGTGTCGGGGGGGACCTATAATTCACCCCTCCACTTT. The full variable domain, completed from the reference TRBV5-1 and TRBJ1-6 proteins outside the CDR3, reads KAGVTQTPRYLIKTRGQQVTLSCSPISGHRSVSWYQQTPGQGLQFLFEYFSETQRNKGNFPGRFSGRQFSNSRSEMNVSTLELGDSALYLCASRVSGGTYNSPLHFGNGTRLTVT.